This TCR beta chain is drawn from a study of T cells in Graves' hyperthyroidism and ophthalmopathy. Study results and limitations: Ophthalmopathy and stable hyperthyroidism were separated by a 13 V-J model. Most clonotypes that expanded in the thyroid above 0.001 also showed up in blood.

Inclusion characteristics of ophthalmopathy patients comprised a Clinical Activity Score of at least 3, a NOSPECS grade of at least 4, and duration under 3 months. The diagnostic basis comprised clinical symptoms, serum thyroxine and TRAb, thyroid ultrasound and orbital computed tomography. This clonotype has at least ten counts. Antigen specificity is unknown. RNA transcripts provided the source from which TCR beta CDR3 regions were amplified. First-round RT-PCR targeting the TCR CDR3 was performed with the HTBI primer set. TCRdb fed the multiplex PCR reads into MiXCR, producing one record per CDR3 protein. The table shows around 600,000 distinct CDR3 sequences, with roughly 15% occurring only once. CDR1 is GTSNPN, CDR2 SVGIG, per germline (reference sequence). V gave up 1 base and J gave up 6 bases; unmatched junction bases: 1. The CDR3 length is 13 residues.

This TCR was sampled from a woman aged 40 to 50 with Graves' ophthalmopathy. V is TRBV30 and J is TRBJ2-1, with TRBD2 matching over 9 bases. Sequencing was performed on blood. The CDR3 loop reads CAWSGGGANEQFF. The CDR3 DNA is TGTGCCTGGAGTGGCGGGGGGGCCAATGAGCAGTTCTTC.